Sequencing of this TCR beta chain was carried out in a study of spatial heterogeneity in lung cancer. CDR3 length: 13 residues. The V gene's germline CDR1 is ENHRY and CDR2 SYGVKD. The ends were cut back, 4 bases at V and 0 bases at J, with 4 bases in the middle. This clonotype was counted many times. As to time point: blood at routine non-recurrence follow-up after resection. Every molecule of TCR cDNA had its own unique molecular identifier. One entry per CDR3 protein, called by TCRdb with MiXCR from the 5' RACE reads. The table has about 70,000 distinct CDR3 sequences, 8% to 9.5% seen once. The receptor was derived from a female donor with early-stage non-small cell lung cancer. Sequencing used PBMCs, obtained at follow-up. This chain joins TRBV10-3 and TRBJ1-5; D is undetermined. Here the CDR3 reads CAISGNSNQPQHF. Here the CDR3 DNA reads TGTGCCATCAGTGGGAATAGCAATCAGCCCCAGCATTTT.